The 28 T cell receptor beta chains below all came from one sample that was sequenced in a study of blood T cell repertoires in COVID-19. Assay: immunoSEQ multiplex PCR; the TCRdb copy retains only in-frame clones and omits some. Among approximately 130,000 clones listed, about 90% were seen once. The source material was peripheral blood. The receptors originated from a woman aged 45-59 years who had recovered from COVID-19.

V usage is TRBV7-8 and J usage is TRBJ1-6, with 8 nucleotides matching TRBD1. The CDR3 spans 15 residues. V dropped 4 bases and J dropped 8; count of bases not matched to a gene: 7. In germline, CDR1 is SGHVS, CDR2 FQNEAQ. DNA for the CDR3: TGTGCCAGCAGCTCACTGACAGGGGTTGATTCACCCCTCCACTTT. Translated, it gives CASSSLTGVDSPLHF.

The gene calls are TRBV5-1 and TRBJ2-5; D not resolved. The germline V and J ends were trimmed by 0 bases and 1 base, with 10 bases remaining between them. The CDR3 runs to 15 residues. The germline CDR1 and CDR2 sequences are SGHRS and YFSETQ. CDR3 loop: CASSLGLGSQETQYF. Here the CDR3 DNA reads TGCGCCAGCAGCTTGGGGCTGGGCTCCCAAGAGACCCAGTACTTC.

The gene calls are TRBV7-9 and TRBJ1-2; TRBD1 matches at 8 bases. With 5 bases clipped from V and 6 bases from J, the junction kept 14 bases outside the gene matches. Germline V gene data show CDR1 as SEHNR and CDR2 as FQNEAQ (reference sequence). The CDR3 has 16 amino acids. The CDR3 is CASSAQGAVSGDGYTF. The CDR3 DNA reads TGTGCCAGCAGCGCCCAGGGGGCGGTCAGTGGGGATGGCTACACCTTC.

The chain recombines TRBV21-1 with TRBJ1-6. TRBV21-1 is assigned pseudogene status. The CDR3 sequence is 18 residues long. The CDR3 sequence: CASSKGTGYSLPNSPLHF. DNA for the CDR3: TGTGCCAGCAGCAAAGGGACGGGATATTCTTTACCTAATTCACCCCTCCACTTT.

This clone occurred a few times. The chain couples TRBV11-2 to TRBJ2-3; tentative D call: TRBD1 (5 bases). Germline V gene lookup returns CDR1 SGHAT and CDR2 FQNNGV. The V end lost 5 bases, the J end lost 5 bases, and 11 bases lay between the germline ends. CDR3 size: 13 residues. The CDR3 sequence is CASSNVQGDTQYF. In DNA form, the CDR3 reads TGTGCCAGCAGCAATGTGCAGGGAGATACGCAGTATTTT.

This chain connects TRBV27 to TRBJ2-7; 8 bases line up with TRBD1. Germline trimming cut 6 bases from V and 2 bases from J; bases unmatched to any gene: 6. The length of the CDR3 is 14 residues. Germline V CDR1 and CDR2: MNHEY, SMNVEV (reference sequence). The CDR3 sequence is CASRATGATYEQYF. CDR3 sequence (DNA): TGTGCCAGCAGGGCGACAGGGGCTACCTACGAGCAGTACTTC.

The chain's CDR3 is CAWSTAGGTDTQYF. As DNA, the CDR3 is TGTGCCTGGAGCACAGCGGGTGGGACAGATACGCAGTATTTT. The V and J genes are TRBV30 and TRBJ2-3; TRBD2 is a possible D gene (6 bases). The ends were cut back, 3 bases at V and 3 bases at J, with 13 bases in the middle. Germline V lookup: CDR1 GTSNPN, CDR2 SVGIG (reference sequence). This CDR3 region has 14 residues. Full variable domain (missing parts from reference TRBV30 and TRBJ2-3): SQTIHQWPATLVQPVGSPLSLECTVEGTSNPNLYWYRQAAGRGLQLLFYSVGIGQISSEVPQNLSASRPQDRQFILSSKKLLLSDSGFYLCAWSTAGGTDTQYFGPGTRLTVL.

The chain is built from TRBV5-5 and TRBJ2-5; TRBD2 might be the D (6 bases). Germline V gene data show CDR1 as SGHKS and CDR2 as YYEKEE (reference sequence). V shed 1 base and J shed 5 bases, with 15 bases lying between them. The CDR3 runs 15 residues. CDR3 sequence (DNA): TGTGCCAGCAGCTTGTGGAGGGCACAACGGGAGACCCAGTACTTC. This codes for CASSLWRAQRETQYF.

CDR3 in amino acids: CASSAEENTEAFF. Here the CDR3 DNA reads TGTGCCAGCAGTGCCGAGGAGAACACTGAAGCTTTCTTT. This chain uses TRBV2 with TRBJ1-1; D ambiguous. Per germline, CDR1 SNHLY and CDR2 FYNNEI. The CDR3 sequence is 13 residues long. Trimming removed 4 bases at V and 1 base at J, with 7 bases between.

This chain joins TRBV6-5 and TRBJ1-1, with D unresolved. Trimming cost V 2 bases and J 8 bases, with 12 bases left between them. Germline-derived CDR1 and CDR2 are MNHEY and SVGAGI. The CDR3 has 13 amino acids. The CDR3 loop reads CASSYQAGWEAFF. In DNA form, the CDR3 reads TGTGCCAGCAGTTACCAGGCCGGATGGGAAGCTTTCTTT.

This clone was counted between two and nine times. This chain links TRBV10-3 with TRBJ1-1; 7 bases fit TRBD1. After removal of 5 bases from V and 1 base from J, the junction contained 7 bases not matched to a gene. This CDR3 is 15 amino acids long. The germline CDR1 and CDR2 sequences are ENHRY and SYGVKD. CDR3 in DNA: TGTGCCATCAGTCCCCGACAGGGCTGGAACACTGAAGCTTTCTTT. Protein sequence: CAISPRQGWNTEAFF.

The DNA of the CDR3 is TGTGCCAGCAGCTTAACAGGGTGGCAGCCCCAGCATTTT. The encoded protein is CASSLTGWQPQHF. The chain employs TRBV7-2 and TRBJ1-5, with D perhaps matching TRBD1 (6 bases). Trimming removed 2 bases at V and 7 bases at J, with 9 bases between. The CDR3 totals 13 residues. Germline V gene data show CDR1 as SGHTA and CDR2 as FQGNSA.

V gene TRBV5-1 combines with J gene TRBJ1-4; 7 bases are a match to TRBD1. The V segment lost 0 bases and the J segment 8 bases; nucleotides outside the gene matches: 10. This CDR3 contains 16 residues. Germline CDR1 and CDR2: SGHRS and YFSETQ. CDR3 sequence (DNA): TGCGCCAGCAGCTTGGCCCCCGGGACAGCTCGAGAAAAACTGTTTTTT. Translating gives CASSLAPGTAREKLFF.

The rearrangement links TRBV18 to TRBJ2-7; perhaps TRBD1 as D (9 bases). V shed 0 bases and J shed 7 bases, with 16 bases lying between them. CDR1 and CDR2 (germline): KGHSH, LQKENI. The CDR3 extends over 15 amino acids. The CDR3 nucleotides read TGTGCCAGCTCACCACCCCTTAGCGGGACAGGGGAGCAGTACTTC. This codes for CASSPPLSGTGEQYF. The entire variable domain, with the rest obtained from reference TRBV18 and TRBJ2-7, is as follows: NAGVMQNPRHLVRRRGQEARLRCSPMKGHSHVYWYRQLPEEGLKFMVYLQKENIIDESGMPKERFSAEFPKEGPSILRIQQVVRGDSAAYFCASSPPLSGTGEQYFGPGTRLTVT.

The sample holds one count of this clone. This same CDR3 is encoded by further DNA sequences in the sample. In DNA form, the CDR3 reads TGTGCCAGCTCACCACCGGGACAGGGAGGAGAAAAACTGTTTTTT. Protein sequence: CASSPPGQGGEKLFF. The genes are TRBV18 and TRBJ1-4, with 9 bases matching TRBD1. The germline V gene encodes CDR1 KGHSH and CDR2 LQKENI. J was trimmed by 8 bases and V by 0 bases; bases with no gene match: 4. The CDR3 covers 15 residues. Full variable domain (missing parts from reference TRBV18 and TRBJ1-4): NAGVMQNPRHLVRRRGQEARLRCSPMKGHSHVYWYRQLPEEGLKFMVYLQKENIIDESGMPKERFSAEFPKEGPSILRIQQVVRGDSAAYFCASSPPGQGGEKLFFGSGTQLSVL.

The V call is TRBV5-6, the J call TRBJ2-7, with D unresolved. Deletions cut 2 bases from V and 3 bases from J, with 3 bases between. From germline, CDR1 is SGHDT and CDR2 YYEEEE. This CDR3 contains 11 residues. CDR3 in amino acids: CASSFFYEQYF. In DNA form, the CDR3 reads TGTGCCAGCAGCTTCTTCTACGAGCAGTACTTC.

The chain links TRBV6-5 to TRBJ2-1; tentative D call: TRBD1 (7 bases). V lost 6 bases to trimming and J lost 10 bases, with 16 bases between them. The CDR3 is made up of 13 amino acids. Germline V lookup: CDR1 MNHEY, CDR2 SVGAGI. CDR3 residues: CASRAGGSGEQFF. CDR3 bases: TGTGCCAGCAGGGCAGGGGGGAGCGGGGAGCAGTTCTTC.

This rearrangement joins TRBV27 to TRBJ1-5; no reliable D call. In germline, CDR1 is MNHEY, CDR2 SMNVEV (reference sequence). This CDR3 contains 15 residues. V was shortened by 5 bases and J by 2 bases, with 13 bases between the two germline ends. The CDR3 nucleotides are TGTGCCAGCAGTCCTCGCCCTTTAGGCAATCAGCCCCAGCATTTT. Protein sequence: CASSPRPLGNQPQHF.

The gene calls are TRBV5-1 and TRBJ1-2; D remains ambiguous. The germline V gene encodes CDR1 SGHRS and CDR2 YFSETQ. The germline V and J ends were trimmed by 4 bases and 7 bases, with 17 bases remaining between them. This CDR3 has 14 residues. CDR3 amino acids: CASSAEPQAGGYTF. Written as DNA, the CDR3 is TGCGCCAGCAGCGCCGAACCCCAGGCGGGTGGCTACACCTTC.

The genes are TRBV5-1 and TRBJ2-1, with D maybe TRBD2 (5 bases). The CDR3 length is 12 residues. Trimming pared 7 bases from V and 3 bases from J, leaving 8 bases between. The germline gives CDR1 SGHRS, CDR2 YFSETQ. In DNA, the CDR3 is TGCGCCAGCCGTCGGGACTACAATGAGCAGTTCTTC. Translating gives CASRRDYNEQFF.

This rearrangement joins TRBV19 to TRBJ1-1; D not resolved. Germline V CDR1 and CDR2: LNHDA, SQIVND (reference sequence). V dropped 5 bases and J dropped 4 bases, with 8 bases sitting between them. This CDR3 has 12 residues. The DNA for the CDR3 is TGTGCCAGTAGTTCCCATTTCACTGAAGCTTTCTTT. As protein: CASSSHFTEAFF.

CDR3 nucleotides: TGTGCCAGCAGCTTATTAGCGGGAGGGTGGTCTTACGAGCAGTACTTC. Amino acids: CASSLLAGGWSYEQYF. The chain combines TRBV7-2 with TRBJ2-7; 11 nucleotides agree with TRBD2. With 2 bases clipped from V and 4 bases from J, the junction kept 7 bases outside the gene matches. This CDR3 region has 16 residues. Germline assignment: CDR1 SGHTA and CDR2 FQGNSA. Full variable domain (rest looked up from reference TRBV7-2 and TRBJ2-7): GAGVSQSPSNKVTEKGKDVELRCDPISGHTALYWYRQSLGQGLEFLIYFQGNSAPDKSGLPSDRFSAERTGGSVSTLTIQRTQQEDSAVYLCASSLLAGGWSYEQYFGPGTRLTVT.

This chain connects TRBV3-1 (or the pseudogene TRBV3-2) to TRBJ1-5, with D tentatively TRBD1 (5 bases). CDR3 length: 16 residues. Trimming cost V 1 base and J 7 bases, with 17 bases left between them. CDR1 is LGHDT and CDR2 is YNNKEL in the germline V gene (reference sequence). The CDR3 loop reads CASSQGSGMGSQPQHF. The CDR3 DNA reads TGTGCCAGCAGCCAAGGATCAGGGATGGGGTCGCAGCCCCAGCATTTT.

The chain recombines TRBV5-8 with TRBJ1-2, with D unclear. The V and J ends lost 2 bases and 3 bases respectively, with 5 bases between them. From germline, CDR1 is SGHTS and CDR2 YDEGEE. CDR3 length: 12 amino acids. CDR3 sequence (DNA): TGTGCCAGCAGCTTAAACTACTATGGCTACACCTTC. Protein product: CASSLNYYGYTF.

The chain carries TRBV5-8 and TRBJ2-3; 16 nucleotides line up with TRBD2. V lost 8 bases to trimming and J lost 8 bases; unmatched junction nucleotides: 8. The CDR3 length is 15 residues. CDR1 and CDR2 from the germline V gene are SGHTS and YDEGEE. The CDR3 spells CASRGLAGGRVTQYF. In DNA, the CDR3 is TGTGCCAGTCGGGGACTAGCGGGGGGGCGTGTTACGCAGTATTTT. The entire variable domain, with the rest obtained from reference TRBV5-8 and TRBJ2-3, is as follows: EAGVTQSPTHLIKTRGQQATLRCSPISGHTSVYWYQQALGLGLQFLLWYDEGEERNRGNFPPRFSGRQFPNYSSELNVNALELEDSALYLCASRGLAGGRVTQYFGPGTRLTVL.

The gene calls are TRBV30 and TRBJ2-3, with TRBD2 identical over 12 bases. CDR3 length equals 16 residues. The V gene's germline CDR1 is GTSNPN and CDR2 SVGIG (reference sequence). V lost 0 bases, J lost 2 bases, and 3 bases stayed unmatched. The CDR3 here is CAWSVLAGGPTDTQYF. The CDR3 bases are TGTGCCTGGAGTGTACTAGCGGGGGGACCCACAGATACGCAGTATTTT.

This rearrangement joins TRBV9 to TRBJ2-7, with a possible D match to TRBD2 (5 bases). Looked up from germline, CDR1 is SGDLS and CDR2 is YYNGEE. The V and J ends lost 3 bases and 7 bases respectively, with 17 bases between them. There are 14 residues in the CDR3. The CDR3 region is CASSGGNLVGEQYF. The CDR3, as DNA: TGTGCCAGCAGCGGAGGGAATTTGGTGGGGGAGCAGTACTTC.

This chain links TRBV10-3 with TRBJ2-3; 7 bases match TRBD1. V shed 10 bases, J shed 4 bases, and the junction held 17 bases outside the gene matches. Germline CDR1 reads ENHRY; CDR2 reads SYGVKD. The CDR3 runs 16 residues. The DNA of the CDR3 is TGTGCCACGCGACAGGGAGTTATGGATGATGCAGATACGCAGTATTTT. Translation gives CATRQGVMDDADTQYF.